This T cell receptor beta chain is from a study of cytomegalovirus exposure and HLA in healthy donors. Study-level results: The study carried out a later analysis of TCR beta sequences. It associated some 17,000 of them with specific HLA alleles at a false discovery rate of 0.05.

The CDR3 is 15 amino acids. In germline, CDR1 is SGDLS, CDR2 YYNGEE. V was shortened by 4 bases and J by 5 bases, with 15 bases between the two germline ends. To note about this clone: Its antigen is as yet unknown.

This PCR relied on a set of 60 Vbeta primers and 13 Jbeta primers. Libraries were prepared by immunoSEQ multiplex PCR; TCRdb keeps only in-frame clonotypes and omits some of them. The sample carries more than 60,000 clones, approximately 69% recorded once. Sequencing input: PBMCs. This receptor was obtained from a man in his forties or fifties in good health and CMV-seropositive. The chain combines TRBV9 with TRBJ1-4; the D is unclear. DNA of the CDR3: TGTGCCAGCAGCCCAGCGGACCCGGGGAATGAAAAACTGTTTTTT. It encodes CASSPADPGNEKLFF. The full variable domain, rest sourced from reference TRBV9 and TRBJ1-4, is DSGVTQTPKHLITATGQRVTLRCSPRSGDLSVYWYQQSLDQGLQFLIQYYNGEERAKGNILERFSAQQFPDLHSELNLSSLELGDSALYFCASSPADPGNEKLFFGSGTQLSVL.